This record covers a single TCR beta chain. The data were taken from a study of technical replicates of blood from a handful of donors. Measured with immunoSEQ multiplex PCR; TCRdb has only the in-frame clones, and not every one. This sample carries 85,000 to 100,000 clones, 90% to 97% of them seen once, and the ten largest clones take around 0.22%. What was sequenced was T cells isolated from PBMCs. The TCR originated in a human donor in good health.

The CDR3 spells CASSPVAGLTGELFF. The DNA of the CDR3 is TGTGCCAGCAGCCCCGTAGCGGGACTCACCGGGGAGCTGTTTTTT. The genes are TRBV11-2 and TRBJ2-2, with 8 bases that match TRBD2. CDR3 length: 15 residues. The germline V gene encodes CDR1 SGHAT and CDR2 FQNNGV. V trimming: 5 bases; J trimming: 4 bases; junction bases outside the gene matches: 6.